These 26 T cell receptor beta chains were sequenced from one sample in a study of T cell clones after liver transplantation. This table comes from immunoSEQ multiplex PCR, and its TCRdb copy is limited to in-frame clones, with some not included. The repertoire has nearly 55,000 clones, around 85% of them found once; the top ten carry around 7.8%. The sample in question was CD4+ T cells from blood, obtained before liver transplant. Every receptor here comes from a human donor who received a liver transplant.

The V gene is TRBV11-2, the J gene TRBJ1-4, with TRBD1 as a possible D gene (5 bases). Germline CDR1 is SGHAT and CDR2 is FQNNGV. This CDR3 contains 15 residues. The V gene lost 1 base and the J gene lost 8 bases, with 14 bases spanning the gap. The CDR3 DNA is TGTGCCAGCAGCTTAGTTCCTCGGGGCAGAGAAAAACTGTTTTTT. Protein sequence: CASSLVPRGREKLFF.

The genes are TRBV19 and TRBJ1-2; D gene ambiguous. The CDR3 covers 15 residues. Germline V gives CDR1 LNHDA, CDR2 SQIVND (reference sequence). V was trimmed by 1 base and J by 3 bases, leaving 12 bases between them. The CDR3 loop is CASSIAAGLDYGYTF. The CDR3 DNA reads TGTGCCAGTAGTATAGCTGCCGGACTGGACTATGGCTACACCTTC.

The genes are TRBV6-1 and TRBJ1-1; tentative D call: TRBD1 (5 bases). With 6 bases removed from V and 6 bases from J, the gap between germline ends came to 17 bases. Looked up from germline, CDR1 is MNHNS and CDR2 is SASEGT. The CDR3 has 14 amino acids. The DNA of the CDR3 is TGTGCCAGCAGCCGGGCCGGGGCGGCGCCTGAAGCTTTCTTT. It encodes CASSRAGAAPEAFF.

A word on this clone: The same CDR3 arises from other DNA sequences in this sample as well. This chain joins TRBV6-1 and TRBJ1-3; D is ambiguous. In germline, CDR1 is MNHNS, CDR2 SASEGT. The CDR3 loop spans 12 amino acids. The V gene lost 8 bases and the J gene lost 0 bases, with 5 bases spanning the gap. The DNA for the CDR3 is TGTGCCAGCCACAGCTCTGGAAACACCATATATTTT. Protein: CASHSSGNTIYF.

This chain links TRBV30 with TRBJ1-2; 7 bases agree with TRBD1. Looked up from germline, CDR1 is GTSNPN and CDR2 is SVGIG (reference sequence). CDR3 length equals 12 residues. Trimming took 5 bases from V and 7 from J; bases not matched to a gene: 7. The CDR3 DNA is TGTGCCTGGGGGACAGAATTCTTTGGCTACACCTTC. Translating it yields CAWGTEFFGYTF. Complete variable domain (other parts from reference TRBV30 and TRBJ1-2): SQTIHQWPATLVQPVGSPLSLECTVEGTSNPNLYWYRQAAGRGLQLLFYSVGIGQISSEVPQNLSASRPQDRQFILSSKKLLLSDSGFYLCAWGTEFFGYTFGSGTRLTVV.

The V call is TRBV11-2, the J call TRBJ1-2; no reliable D call. This CDR3 has 13 residues. V lost 5 bases and J lost 8, with 15 bases in between. Germline assignment: CDR1 SGHAT and CDR2 FQNNGV. CDR3 region: CASSITRVGGYTF. The CDR3, as DNA: TGTGCCAGCAGCATTACTAGGGTCGGGGGCTACACCTTC. Supplemented by reference TRBV11-2 and TRBJ1-2, the full variable domain reads EAGVAQSPRYKIIEKRQSVAFWCNPISGHATLYWYQQILGQGPKLLIQFQNNGVVDDSQLPKDRFSAERLKGVDSTLKIQPAKLEDSAVYLCASSITRVGGYTFGSGTRLTVV.

This clone was seen only once. V usage is TRBV9 and J usage is TRBJ2-1; D gene uncertain. V lost 3 bases to trimming and J lost 0 bases, with 10 bases between them. Per germline, CDR1 SGDLS and CDR2 YYNGEE. The CDR3 totals 15 residues. The CDR3 here is CASSGGLSSYNEQFF. Here the CDR3 DNA reads TGTGCCAGCAGCGGTGGTCTTAGCTCCTACAATGAGCAGTTCTTC.

The rearrangement links TRBV6-6 to TRBJ2-4; D unresolved. The CDR3 is 13 residues long. Deletions cut 5 bases from V and 0 bases from J, with 5 bases between. The germline CDR1 and CDR2 sequences are MNHNY and SVGAGI (reference sequence). The CDR3 reads CASSPIAKNIQYF. For the CDR3, the DNA is TGTGCCAGCAGTCCAATAGCCAAAAACATTCAGTACTTC.

V usage is TRBV4-2 and J usage is TRBJ2-5, with D perhaps being TRBD1 or TRBD2 (5 bases each). The germline V gene encodes CDR1 LGHNA and CDR2 YNFKEQ. V was pared by 1 base and J by 1 base, with 10 bases between. This CDR3 is built from 15 residues. CDR3 bases: TGTGCCAGCAGCCAAGTCTCCGGGACCCAAGAGACCCAGTACTTC. This gives the protein CASSQVSGTQETQYF.

The sample holds a few counts of this clone. The chain has TRBV28 and TRBJ1-3; D is uncertain. V lost 3 bases and J 6 bases, leaving 9 bases between the germline ends. CDR1 and CDR2 (germline): MDHEN, SYDVKM. This CDR3 region has 13 residues. CDR3: CASSFGRENTIYF. CDR3 nucleotide sequence: TGTGCCAGCAGTTTTGGACGGGAAAACACCATATATTTT.

The chain has TRBV7-9 and TRBJ2-5; D is uncertain. Germline CDR1 SEHNR, CDR2 FQNEAQ (reference sequence). This CDR3 contains 14 residues. The V and J ends lost 1 base and 5 bases respectively, with 11 bases between them. CDR3 protein: CASSLGLSAETQYF. DNA for the CDR3: TGTGCCAGCAGCTTAGGTTTGTCAGCCGAGACCCAGTACTTC.

V is TRBV10-3 and J is TRBJ1-3; D not certain. The germline gives CDR1 ENHRY, CDR2 SYGVKD. V was shortened by 0 bases and J by 6 bases, with 6 bases between the two germline ends. The CDR3 loop spans 13 amino acids. The CDR3 protein is CAISESIVNTIYF. The CDR3 coding sequence is TGTGCCATCAGTGAGTCGATAGTAAACACCATATATTTT.

CDR3 loop: CASSYVQGLGSEQYF. CDR3 coding DNA: TGTGCCAGCAGTTACGTACAAGGGTTGGGATCCGAGCAGTACTTC. The J gene is TRBJ2-7, the V gene TRBV6-5; D remains unclear. The CDR3 loop spans 15 amino acids. Germline lookup yields CDR1 MNHEY and CDR2 SVGAGI. Trimming cost V 2 bases and J 6 bases, with 17 bases left between them.

This clone came up once. This chain connects TRBV30 to TRBJ2-1, with D unresolved. Germline assignment: CDR1 GTSNPN and CDR2 SVGIG (reference sequence). The CDR3 totals 16 residues. Trimming took 4 bases from V and 9 from J, leaving 25 bases between them. For the CDR3, the DNA is TGTGCCTGGACAGGTTTAGGCACCCCAAGTCGCCGTGAGCAGTTCTTC. Translated: CAWTGLGTPSRREQFF.

The CDR3 DNA is TGCGCCAGCAGCTTGTGGGACGCCCAAGAGACCCAGTACTTC. Its protein is CASSLWDAQETQYF. V usage is TRBV5-1 and J usage is TRBJ2-5; the D call may be TRBD1 or TRBD2 (5 bases each). The CDR3 loop spans 14 amino acids. Germline CDR1 and CDR2: SGHRS and YFSETQ. Trimming left V 1 base short and J 1 base short, with 8 bases between.

CDR3 residues: CASSASGTGVVNTQYF. The CDR3 DNA reads as TGTGCCAGCAGCGCCTCCGGGACAGGGGTTGTGAATACGCAGTATTTT. The chain recombines TRBV5-4 with TRBJ2-3, with 10 bases fitting TRBD1. Per germline, CDR1 SGHNT and CDR2 YYREEE (reference sequence). V gave up 4 bases and J gave up 7 bases; unmatched junction bases: 12. The CDR3 spans 16 residues.

This chain uses TRBV28 with TRBJ2-2; no firm D call. From germline, CDR1 is MDHEN and CDR2 SYDVKM. This CDR3 comprises 14 residues. The V gene lost 8 bases and the J gene lost 3 bases, with 13 bases spanning the gap. Here the CDR3 reads CASGTIGYTGELFF. CDR3 sequence (DNA): TGTGCCAGCGGTACAATCGGGTACACCGGGGAGCTGTTTTTT.

The chain links TRBV7-2 to TRBJ1-3, with 8 positions matching TRBD1. V gave up 4 bases and J gave up 5 bases; unmatched junction bases: 7. There are 15 residues in the CDR3. Per the germline V gene, CDR1 is SGHTA and CDR2 is FQGNSA. Written as DNA, the CDR3 is TGTGCCAGCAGCTCAGACAGGGGTGGTAGAAACACCATATATTTT. Its translation: CASSSDRGGRNTIYF.

This rearrangement joins TRBV19 to TRBJ2-1; D perhaps matches TRBD2 (5 bases). Germline lookup yields CDR1 LNHDA and CDR2 SQIVND (reference sequence). This CDR3 region has 14 residues. Trimming cost V 6 bases and J 7 bases, with 16 bases left between them. In DNA, the CDR3 is TGTGCCAGTAGGGGCGGTCCCCCGGGGAATGAGCAGTTCTTC. Encoded protein: CASRGGPPGNEQFF.

By sample share, this clone is medium-sized (0.01 to 0.1%). The chain joins TRBV9 to TRBJ2-7; D might be TRBD1 (6 bases). The germline gives CDR1 SGDLS, CDR2 YYNGEE. Trimming cost V 0 bases and J 6 bases, with 19 bases left between them. The CDR3 sequence is 16 residues long. CDR3 in amino acids: CASSVGSGGKGSEQYF. The CDR3 nucleotides read TGTGCCAGCAGCGTAGGATCTGGGGGCAAAGGTTCCGAGCAGTACTTC.

As DNA, the CDR3 is TGTGTCAGAAGCCGTTATGGTGACGGGACCGATTCACCCCTCCACTTT. It yields the protein CVRSRYGDGTDSPLHF. The rearrangement joins TRBV7-5 to TRBJ1-6. TRBV7-5 is designated a pseudogene. This CDR3 is built from 16 residues.

The chain links TRBV7-9 to TRBJ1-3; D ambiguous. The V gene lost 2 bases and the J gene lost 1 base, with 0 bases spanning the gap. Germline V lookup: CDR1 SEHNR, CDR2 FQNEAQ (reference sequence). The CDR3 length is 12 residues. The CDR3 here is CASSLSGNTIYF. In DNA form, the CDR3 reads TGTGCCAGCAGCTTATCTGGAAACACCATATATTTT. Using reference TRBV7-9 and TRBJ1-3 for the parts outside the CDR3, the full variable domain is DTGVSQNPRHKITKRGQNVTFRCDPISEHNRLYWYRQTLGQGPEFLTYFQNEAQLEKSRLLSDRFSAERPKGSFSTLEIQRTEQGDSAMYLCASSLSGNTIYFGEGSWLTVV.

This sequence joins TRBV7-3 and TRBJ2-3; 8 nucleotides agree with TRBD2. J gave up 6 bases and V 5 bases, and 13 bases lay outside the gene matches. The germline CDR1 and CDR2 sequences are SGHTA and FQGTGA. The CDR3 runs 16 residues. The CDR3 DNA is TGTGCCAGCAGCCCCTACGGGGGGGGATCTCAGGATACGCAGTATTTT. This gives the protein CASSPYGGGSQDTQYF.

The genes are TRBV27 and TRBJ1-4; D is undetermined. Germline CDR1 and CDR2: MNHEY and SMNVEV (reference sequence). Trimming removed 6 bases from V and 0 bases from J, with 8 bases in between. This CDR3 comprises 14 residues. DNA for the CDR3: TGTGCCAGCAGCCGACAAGCAACTAATGAAAAACTGTTTTTT. This encodes CASSRQATNEKLFF.

This rearrangement joins TRBV27 to TRBJ1-2; D not resolved. Trimming removed 2 bases from V and 4 bases from J, with 14 bases in between. The germline V gene encodes CDR1 MNHEY and CDR2 SMNVEV (reference sequence). The length of the CDR3 is 15 residues. The CDR3 DNA reads TGTGCCAGCAGTTTAAACCCCCGGGTCGCCTATGGCTACACCTTC. This translates into CASSLNPRVAYGYTF.

J is TRBJ2-2 and V is TRBV5-1; 8 bases align to TRBD1. This CDR3 region has 14 residues. V trimming: 5 bases; J trimming: 4 bases; junction bases outside the gene matches: 4. Germline V gives CDR1 SGHRS, CDR2 YFSETQ. The CDR3 DNA follows: TGCGCCAGCAGGATGGACAGGGTCACCGGGGAGCTGTTTTTT. Residues: CASRMDRVTGELFF. Full variable domain (rest looked up from reference TRBV5-1 and TRBJ2-2): KAGVTQTPRYLIKTRGQQVTLSCSPISGHRSVSWYQQTPGQGLQFLFEYFSETQRNKGNFPGRFSGRQFSNSRSEMNVSTLELGDSALYLCASRMDRVTGELFFGEGSRLTVL.